This TCR beta chain was retrieved from a study of CD8 T cells in ankylosing spondylitis. Study conclusions and caveats: In synovial fluid and blood from reactive arthritis, some motif variants were previously reported. What seemed typical of ankylosing spondylitis blood was a TCR beta motif built from 7 or 8 highly homologous variants. Clones linked to disease, bearing a CD8+ phenotype, were relatively rare in peripheral blood.

Using quantitative 5'-RACE with molecular barcodes, the authors made TCR beta libraries. TCRdb re-called the 5' RACE reads through MiXCR, storing one row per CDR3 protein. The sample lists 300,000 to 400,000 distinct CDR3 sequences, 20% to 25% occurring once. This clonotype was counted a few times. Its cognate antigen is unknown. The CDR3 is 16 amino acids. V was pared by 0 bases and J by 2 bases, with 15 bases between. Per the germline V gene, CDR1 is SGHRS and CDR2 is YFSETQ. Sequencing was performed on blood, either unsorted or a sorted T cell fraction (not recorded which). This sequence joins TRBV5-1 and TRBJ2-7; D perhaps matches TRBD1 (5 bases). This TCR was recovered from a male donor with ankylosing spondylitis. As DNA, the CDR3 is TGCGCCAGCAGCTTGGGTCTGGTCCTAGGGGCCTACGAGCAGTACTTC. It is translated as CASSLGLVLGAYEQYF.